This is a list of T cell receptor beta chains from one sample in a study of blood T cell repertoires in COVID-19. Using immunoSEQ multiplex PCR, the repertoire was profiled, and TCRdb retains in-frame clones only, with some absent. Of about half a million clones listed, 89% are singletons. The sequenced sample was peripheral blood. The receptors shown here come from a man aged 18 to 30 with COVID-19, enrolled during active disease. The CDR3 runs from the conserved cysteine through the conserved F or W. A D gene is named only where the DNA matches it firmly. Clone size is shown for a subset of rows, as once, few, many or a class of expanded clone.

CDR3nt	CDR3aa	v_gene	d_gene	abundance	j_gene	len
TGTGCCAGCAGCTTACCCGAAGAGGGGTCGGGGGGCGAGGGCAATCAGCCCCAGCATTTT	CASSLPEEGSGGEGNQPQHF	TRBV6-6	NA	NA	TRBJ1-5	20
TGCGCCAGCAGCCCGGACAGGGTCTATGAGCAGTTCTTC	CASSPDRVYEQFF	TRBV5-1	TRBD1	NA	TRBJ2-1	13
TGTGCCACCAAAAACAACAGGGGTCTCCAAGAGACCCAGTACTTC	CATKNNRGLQETQYF	TRBV5-4	TRBD1	once	TRBJ2-5	15
TGTGCCAGCAGTTTATCGGGTCAGGGGCCCACTGAAGCTTTCTTT	CASSLSGQGPTEAFF	TRBV27	NA	NA	TRBJ1-1	15
TGTGCCAGCAGCCAAGAGGCGGGAGCGACCTACGAGCAGTACTTC	CASSQEAGATYEQYF	TRBV3-1/TRBV3-2	TRBD2	NA	TRBJ2-7	15
TGCGCCAGCAGCCGAGCTAGCGGCAGGGGAGATACGCAGTATTTT	CASSRASGRGDTQYF	TRBV5-1	NA	NA	TRBJ2-3	15
TGTGCCAGTAGTGGGACAGGGGCCTTCAATGAGCAGTTCTTC	CASSGTGAFNEQFF	TRBV19	TRBD1	NA	TRBJ2-1	14
TGTGCCAGCTCTAGGAACAATGAGCAGTTCTTC	CASSRNNEQFF	TRBV2	NA	NA	TRBJ2-1	11
TGTGCCAGCAGTCCTTCCGGGACAGGGTTCTACGAGCAGTACTTC	CASSPSGTGFYEQYF	TRBV27	TRBD1	NA	TRBJ2-7	15
TGTGCCAGCAAGGTAGCGGAGACGTTTTTGGACACCGGGGAGCTGTTTTTT	CASKVAETFLDTGELFF	TRBV27	NA	NA	TRBJ2-2	17
TGTGCCAGCAGCTTGGGGCTTGTCGGGGAGCTGTTTTTT	CASSLGLVGELFF	TRBV5-5	NA	NA	TRBJ2-2	13
TGCGCCAGCCAAACTGGTTCCCACACCGGGGAGCTGTTTTTT	CASQTGSHTGELFF	TRBV10-1	NA	few	TRBJ2-2	14
TGCGCCAGCAGTGATGGACAGCTCACTAGCACAGATACGCAGTATTTT	CASSDGQLTSTDTQYF	TRBV10-2	NA	NA	TRBJ2-3	16
TGTGGGACTTACCTCGGAGGTGCCAGCAGGGACAGGGGGTTCTATGGCTACACCTTC	CGTYLGGASRDRGFYGYTF	TRBV21-1	NA	NA	TRBJ1-2	19
TGTGCCAGCAGCCAGAGGGGGTCGCCCGGGACTGAAGCTTTCTTT	CASSQRGSPGTEAFF	TRBV11-2	NA	NA	TRBJ1-1	15
TGTGCCAGCAGCCCAGGCGGGGGGCGAGATACGCAGTATTTT	CASSPGGGRDTQYF	TRBV3-1/TRBV3-2	TRBD2	NA	TRBJ2-3	14
TGTGCCAGCAGTTTTTGGTCCAATTTAGACTATGGCTACACCTTC	CASSFWSNLDYGYTF	TRBV27	NA	NA	TRBJ1-2	15
TGTGCCAGCAGCCCAACACCGGGTCATGCTCTTTCACCCCTCCACTTT	CASSPTPGHALSPLHF	TRBV11-2	NA	NA	TRBJ1-6	16
TGTGCCAGCAGCAAAGTAACGGGCCAAGAGACCCAGTACTTC	CASSKVTGQETQYF	TRBV21-1	NA	NA	TRBJ2-5	14
TGTGCCAGCAGCTTCTCGACAGGGAGCAATCAGCCCCAGCATTTT	CASSFSTGSNQPQHF	TRBV11-2	TRBD1	NA	TRBJ1-5	15
TGTGCCAGCAGCTCCAGCGGAGGGTTGGGCGAAAAACTGTTTTTT	CASSSSGGLGEKLFF	TRBV9	NA	NA	TRBJ1-4	15
TGTGCCAGCAGTCAAAACTATCCTGGGGAGACCCAGTACTTC	CASSQNYPGETQYF	TRBV7-2	NA	NA	TRBJ2-5	14
TGTGCCAGCAGCCCTGAACAGGGATTTAAAGCTTTCTTT	CASSPEQGFKAFF	TRBV5-4	NA	NA	TRBJ1-1	13
TGTGCCAGTAGTCCGGGACAGGGGCAAGGCTACACCTTC	CASSPGQGQGYTF	TRBV19	TRBD1	NA	TRBJ1-2	13
TGTGCCAGCAGTTTCCTCAGGGTCTCGGGCAATGAGCAGTTCTTC	CASSFLRVSGNEQFF	TRBV27	NA	NA	TRBJ2-1	15
TGTGCCAGCAGTCTTAGCGGGAGGGCTTACAATGAGCAGTTCTTC	CASSLSGRAYNEQFF	TRBV7-9	TRBD2	NA	TRBJ2-1	15
TGTGCCAGCAGTCACGGGACAGTCTATGGCTACACCTTC	CASSHGTVYGYTF	TRBV6-2/TRBV6-3	TRBD1	NA	TRBJ1-2	13
TGTGCCAGCAGTGAAGTTGAGCCTAACTACGAGCAGTACTTC	CASSEVEPNYEQYF	TRBV6-1	NA	NA	TRBJ2-7	14
TGTGCCAGCAGCTTTAGAGGGGGCCTACACGAGCAGTACTTC	CASSFRGGLHEQYF	TRBV5-4	TRBD1	few	TRBJ2-7	14
TGTGCCAGCAGTTTTTTAACCGGGGAGCTGTTTTTT	CASSFLTGELFF	TRBV27	NA	NA	TRBJ2-2	12
TGCGCCAGCAGTGCTTCGAGACAGCTATTCTACGAGCAGTACTTC	CASSASRQLFYEQYF	TRBV10-1	NA	NA	TRBJ2-7	15
TGTGCCAGCAGCTTACGGGACAGGGGATTGGAAGATACGCAGTATTTT	CASSLRDRGLEDTQYF	TRBV13	TRBD1	NA	TRBJ2-3	16
TGTGCCAGCAGTTCGTCCCGGGACAGGGAACGGGACTTC	CASSSSRDRERDF	TRBV27	TRBD1	NA	TRBJ2-7	13
TGTGCCAGCAGTGAGGCAGGCTCTGGAAACACCATATATTTT	CASSEAGSGNTIYF	TRBV6-1	NA	NA	TRBJ1-3	14
TGTGCCAGCAGCCCCGGAGCGGATACGCAGTATTTT	CASSPGADTQYF	TRBV9	NA	NA	TRBJ2-3	12
TGTGCCTGGAGCGGCCAAAAGGGGAAGAACACTGAAGCTTTCTTT	CAWSGQKGKNTEAFF	TRBV30	NA	NA	TRBJ1-1	15
TGTGCCAGCAGCGCCTCGGGACTAGTATTTCCCGGGGAGCTGTTTTTT	CASSASGLVFPGELFF	TRBV9	TRBD2	NA	TRBJ2-2	16
TGTGCCAGCAGCGTTCGGGACAGGGACACTGAAGCTTTCTTT	CASSVRDRDTEAFF	TRBV9	TRBD1	NA	TRBJ1-1	14
TGTGCCAGCACCCATCGGGGTCTTTCCACCGGGGAGCTGTTTTTT	CASTHRGLSTGELFF	TRBV2	NA	NA	TRBJ2-2	15
TGTGCCAGCAGCCAAGTACAGAACCTCTATGGCTACACCTTC	CASSQVQNLYGYTF	TRBV14	NA	NA	TRBJ1-2	14
TGTGCCAGCAGTGAGCGGGAGGGCCTCTACAATGAGCAGTTCTTC	CASSEREGLYNEQFF	TRBV2	TRBD2	NA	TRBJ2-1	15
TGTGCCAGCAGTTTATTCTACTCACAGGGGGGATATATCACTGAAGCTTTCTTT	CASSLFYSQGGYITEAFF	TRBV27	TRBD1	NA	TRBJ1-1	18
TGTGCCAGCAAGACAGGGGCCACACAAGAGACCCAGTACTTC	CASKTGATQETQYF	TRBV2	TRBD1	NA	TRBJ2-5	14
TGTGCCAGCTCACCAGACAGGGGGAGAGCCAAAAACATTCAGTACTTC	CASSPDRGRAKNIQYF	TRBV18	TRBD1	NA	TRBJ2-4	16
TGTGCCACCAGCTTCTTAGAACTGTCCGATCAGCCCCAGCATTTT	CATSFLELSDQPQHF	TRBV15	NA	NA	TRBJ1-5	15
TGTGCCAGCAGCTTGGGGGCGACTAGCCGCTACAATGAGCAGTTCTTC	CASSLGATSRYNEQFF	TRBV5-5	TRBD2	NA	TRBJ2-1	16
TGTGCCTGGAGTGTACGGGGAAACACCATATATTTT	CAWSVRGNTIYF	TRBV30	NA	few	TRBJ1-3	12
TGCGCCAGCAGCTTGGCCGTCACCGGGGAGCTGTTTTTT	CASSLAVTGELFF	TRBV5-1	NA	NA	TRBJ2-2	13
TGTGCCAGCAGCGTTAGCGGACTGATACTAGCCAAAAACATTCAGTACTTC	CASSVSGLILAKNIQYF	TRBV9	NA	once	TRBJ2-4	17
TGCGCCAGCACCCCGGCGGTGGGGGGATACGAGCAGTACTTC	CASTPAVGGYEQYF	TRBV5-1	NA	NA	TRBJ2-7	14